This is a list of T cell receptor beta chains from one sample in a study of cytomegalovirus exposure and HLA in healthy donors. Sequencing used immunoSEQ multiplex PCR; TCRdb keeps in-frame clones, though not all of them. The sample carries 150,000 to 200,000 clones, around 79% recorded once. The specimen sequenced was PBMCs. All receptors derive from a woman in her 50s in good health and CMV-seronegative. CDR3s include the opening cysteine and the closing phenylalanine or tryptophan. A D gene is named only where the DNA matches it firmly. Not every row has a clone size; where given, it reads once, few, many or a size class.

TRBV6-5	TRBJ1-2	TRBD1	-	14	CASSYSDRAYGYTF	TGTGCCAGCAGTTACTCTGACAGGGCCTATGGCTACACCTTC
TRBV30	TRBJ2-6	-	-	13	CAWSNSGANVLTF	TGTGCCTGGTCCAACTCTGGGGCCAACGTCCTGACTTTC
TRBV7-2	TRBJ2-3	TRBD2	few	17	CASSSSGAGGWEDTQYF	TGTGCCAGCAGCTCGAGTGGCGCGGGAGGGTGGGAAGATACGCAGTATTTT
TRBV27	TRBJ2-7	TRBD1	few	14	CASSLGTGPYEQYF	TGTGCCAGCAGTCTCGGGACAGGTCCCTACGAGCAGTACTTC
TRBV18	TRBJ1-4	-	-	15	CASSPQETRNEKLFF	TGTGCCAGCTCACCACAGGAGACCCGGAATGAAAAACTGTTTTTT
TRBV20-1	TRBJ2-1	-	-	11	CSVSPGLPQFF	TGCAGTGTTAGCCCGGGACTTCCACAGTTCTTC
TRBV7-2	TRBJ1-2	TRBD1	once	14	CASSLADRGNGYTF	TGTGCCAGCAGCTTAGCCGACAGGGGGAATGGCTACACCTTC
TRBV4-3	TRBJ1-1	-	-	15	CASSQDNTGIFEAFF	TGCGCCAGCAGCCAAGATAACACAGGGATATTTGAAGCTTTCTTT
TRBV19	TRBJ1-5	-	-	15	CASRTREAETQPQHF	TGTGCCAGTAGGACCCGAGAGGCAGAGACTCAGCCCCAGCATTTT
TRBV6-1	TRBJ1-4	-	-	13	CASSVQVNEKLFF	TGTGCCAGCAGTGTTCAGGTGAATGAAAAACTGTTTTTT
TRBV5-1	TRBJ2-5	-	-	15	CASSLGTVVQETQYF	TGCGCCAGCAGCTTGGGGACAGTAGTCCAAGAGACCCAGTACTTC
TRBV19	TRBJ2-7	-	-	13	CASSKVRNYEQYF	TGTGCCAGTAGTAAAGTCAGAAACTACGAGCAGTACTTC
TRBV11-2	TRBJ1-4	-	once	16	CASSLGAQLLNEKLFF	TGTGCCAGCAGCTTAGGGGCCCAGCTCTTGAATGAAAAACTGTTTTTT
TRBV18	TRBJ1-1	-	-	15	CASSTIIGVNTEAFF	TGTGCCAGCTCAACTATAATCGGCGTAAACACTGAAGCTTTCTTT
TRBV7-3	TRBJ2-1	TRBD1	-	15	CASSSTGARYNEQFF	TGTGCCAGCAGCTCGACAGGGGCCCGGTACAATGAGCAGTTCTTC
TRBV9	TRBJ2-4	TRBD1	-	17	CASSSNPWDRLKNIQYF	TGTGCCAGCAGCTCCAACCCCTGGGACAGGCTCAAAAACATTCAGTACTTC
TRBV7-2	TRBJ2-5	-	-	14	CASSVSPVVETQYF	TGTGCCAGCAGTGTGAGCCCGGTGGTGGAGACCCAGTACTTC
TRBV20-1	TRBJ2-5	-	-	11	CSARARETQYF	TGCAGTGCTAGAGCCAGGGAGACCCAGTACTTC
TRBV6-1	TRBJ1-1	-	few	14	CASINRVANTEAFF	TGTGCCAGCATAAACAGGGTAGCGAACACTGAAGCTTTCTTT
TRBV5-1	TRBJ1-1	-	-	14	CASSKQGLGTEAFF	TGCGCCAGCAGCAAACAGGGCTTGGGCACTGAAGCTTTCTTT
TRBV4-2	TRBJ2-3	-	-	14	CASSGGLIHDTQYF	TGTGCCAGCAGCGGAGGACTTATCCATGATACGCAGTATTTT
TRBV2	TRBJ1-2	-	-	15	CASSEDGGAPYGYTF	TGTGCCAGCAGTGAAGATGGGGGGGCTCCCTATGGCTACACCTTC
TRBV29-1	TRBJ1-2	-	-	15	CSVEESPGSNYGYTF	TGCAGCGTTGAAGAGTCTCCAGGTTCTAACTATGGCTACACCTTC
TRBV9	TRBJ1-1	TRBD1	few	14	CASSTGQGHTEAFF	TGTGCCAGCAGCACAGGACAGGGGCACACTGAAGCTTTCTTT
TRBV6-5	TRBJ1-4	-	few	13	CASSLTRVEKLFF	TGTGCCAGCAGCCTAACCAGGGTTGAAAAACTGTTTTTT
TRBV7-8	TRBJ2-1	-	few	13	CASSPRPGGEQFF	TGTGCCAGCAGCCCCCGACCCGGCGGTGAGCAGTTCTTC
TRBV7-9	TRBJ1-2	TRBD1	-	14	CASSGTGGSHGYTF	TGTGCCAGCAGCGGGACAGGGGGATCACATGGCTACACCTTC
TRBV5-6	TRBJ2-7	TRBD1	-	14	CASSLAQGAGEQYF	TGTGCCAGCAGCTTGGCCCAGGGGGCGGGCGAGCAGTACTTC
TRBV6-6	TRBJ1-1	-	many	12	CASRHRVTEAFF	TGTGCCAGCAGACACAGGGTCACTGAAGCTTTCTTT
TRBV2	TRBJ2-1	-	-	10	CASQGKAVIF	TGTGCCAGTCAGGGGAAGGCCGTCATCTTC
TRBV7-2	TRBJ2-5	TRBD1	-	14	CASSSDRGTETQYF	TGTGCCAGCAGCTCGGACAGGGGGACGGAGACCCAGTACTTC
TRBV7-9	TRBJ2-5	-	-	12	CALARGQETQHF	TGTGCCCTTGCTAGGGGACAAGAGACCCAGCACTTC
TRBV7-3	TRBJ2-2	-	few	12	CASSPNTGELFF	TGTGCCAGCAGCCCAAACACCGGGGAGCTGTTTTTT
TRBV4-2	TRBJ2-7	TRBD1	-	14	CASSQDRSLAEQYF	TGTGCCAGCAGCCAGGACAGGAGTTTGGCCGAGCAGTACTTC
TRBV18	TRBJ2-7	TRBD1	few	14	CASSPSQGAYEQYF	TGTGCCAGCTCACCTTCACAGGGGGCCTACGAGCAGTACTTC
TRBV5-1	TRBJ1-3	-	once	16	CASSPDTIGSGNTIYF	TGCGCCAGCAGCCCAGACACAATCGGATCTGGAAACACCATATATTTT
TRBV2	TRBJ1-5	TRBD1	-	15	CASSRQGVSNQPQHF	TGTGCCAGCAGTAGACAGGGGGTAAGCAATCAGCCCCAGCATTTT
TRBV7-2	TRBJ2-2	TRBD1	-	14	CASRPTGGTGELFF	TGTGCCAGCAGGCCAACAGGGGGCACCGGGGAGCTGTTTTTT
TRBV7-2	TRBJ2-7	-	-	13	CASSFGTLYEQYF	TGTGCCAGCAGCTTCGGGACACTCTACGAGCAGTACTTC
TRBV5-1	TRBJ2-2	TRBD2	-	18	CASSLRTSGRGATGELFF	TGCGCCAGCAGCTTAAGGACTAGCGGGAGGGGGGCCACCGGGGAGCTGTTTTTT
TRBV5-1	TRBJ2-5	TRBD1	-	14	CASSWGQGGETQYF	TGCGCCAGCAGCTGGGGACAGGGGGGAGAGACCCAGTACTTC
TRBV5-5	TRBJ2-1	TRBD2	few	19	CASSLKTSGTTGSYNEQFF	TGTGCCAGCAGCTTAAAGACTAGCGGGACCACAGGCTCCTACAATGAGCAGTTCTTC
TRBV7-7	TRBJ2-5	TRBD1	-	15	CASSRQGVFLGTQYF	TGTGCTAGCAGCCGACAGGGGGTCTTTTTGGGGACCCAGTACTTC
TRBV10-3	TRBJ2-1	TRBD2	-	17	CAISDPGAGGSYNEQFF	TGTGCCATCAGTGACCCGGGAGCGGGGGGTTCCTACAATGAGCAGTTCTTC
TRBV28	TRBJ2-3	-	-	15	CASSPIRGAGDTQYF	TGTGCCAGCAGTCCCATACGGGGGGCCGGAGATACGCAGTATTTT
TRBV5-1	TRBJ2-1	-	once	15	CASSLDRVFYNEQFF	TGCGCCAGCAGCTTGGACAGGGTTTTCTACAATGAGCAGTTCTTC
TRBV27	TRBJ2-3	-	-	16	CASSTGHAGSTDTQYF	TGTGCCAGCTCAACCGGACATGCTGGATCCACAGATACGCAGTATTTT
TRBV28	TRBJ2-7	-	-	15	CASTPLGGRAYEQYF	TGTGCCAGCACCCCGCTGGGGGGTCGAGCCTACGAGCAGTACTTC
TRBV15	TRBJ2-1	TRBD1	-	16	CATSTLGQGVYNEQFF	TGTGCCACCAGCACTCTTGGACAGGGGGTTTACAATGAGCAGTTCTTC
TRBV18	TRBJ2-5	-	once	13	CASSAGLGETQYF	TGTGCCAGCTCAGCGGGGTTGGGGGAGACCCAGTACTTC
TRBV27	TRBJ2-7	-	-	15	CASSSFAGTSYEQYF	TGTGCCAGCAGTTCATTTGCGGGGACCTCCTACGAGCAGTACTTC
TRBV6-5	TRBJ1-6	-	few	15	CASSYDRKTNSPLHF	TGTGCCAGCAGTTACGACAGGAAAACTAATTCACCCCTCCACTTT